These 16 T cell receptor beta chains share one sample of origin, sequenced in a study of blood T cell repertoires in COVID-19. Clones were read by immunoSEQ multiplex PCR, and TCRdb kept only the in-frame ones, dropping some. The sample comprises just over 250,000 clones, about 89% of which are singletons, and around 10% rests with the top ten. Specimen: peripheral blood. The source of these receptors is a man between 40 and 49 years old who had recovered from COVID-19.

This clone has a handful of counts. The chain links TRBV12-2 to TRBJ1-1; the table's D gene call, TRBD1, was not cross checked with the DNA. TRBV12-2 is recorded as a pseudogene. The CDR3 has 18 amino acids. CDR3 in amino acids: CASRLSKGRGHPNTEAFF. The CDR3 DNA reads TGTGCAAGTCGCTTATCTAAAGGAAGAGGACATCCGAACACTGAAGCTTTCTTT.

The chain couples TRBV4-1 to TRBJ2-7; the match to TRBD2 covers 11 bases. The CDR3 loop spans 16 amino acids. CDR1 MGHRA and CDR2 YSYEKL come from the germline V gene. With 1 base clipped from V and 5 bases from J, the junction kept 7 bases outside the gene matches. This CDR3 reads CASSQVPTSGGNEQYF. CDR3 bases: TGCGCCAGCAGCCAAGTTCCCACTAGCGGGGGCAACGAGCAGTACTTC.

The rearrangement uses TRBV28 and TRBJ1-6, with 7 bases lining up with TRBD1. The V gene's germline CDR1 is MDHEN and CDR2 SYDVKM. The CDR3 has 15 amino acids. Unmatched junction bases numbered 10, after V lost 7 bases and J lost 7 bases. CDR3 residues: CASTRQGWGNSPLHF. Written as DNA, the CDR3 is TGTGCCAGCACCCGACAGGGTTGGGGGAATTCACCCCTCCACTTT.

The rearrangement links TRBV15 to TRBJ2-7; D is unresolved. The CDR3 contains 13 residues. Per the germline V gene, CDR1 is LNHNV and CDR2 is YYDKDF (reference sequence). The germline V and J ends were trimmed by 0 bases and 4 bases, with 7 bases remaining between them. The CDR3 DNA follows: TGTGCCACCAGCAGAGAACGAGGATACGAGCAGTACTTC. This translates into CATSRERGYEQYF.

The chain uses TRBV2 and TRBJ1-3; D remains ambiguous. In germline, CDR1 is SNHLY, CDR2 FYNNEI. Trimming stripped 9 bases from V and 1 base from J, with 13 bases between. The CDR3 covers 14 residues. For the CDR3, the DNA is TGTGCCAGTTCGAAGACAACTTCTGGAAACACCATATATTTT. Translated, it gives CASSKTTSGNTIYF.

This chain uses TRBV2 with TRBJ2-1; a possible D gene is TRBD2 (5 bases). Trimming stripped 7 bases from V and 0 bases from J, with 10 bases between. Germline V gives CDR1 SNHLY, CDR2 FYNNEI. The CDR3 totals 14 residues. The CDR3 here is CASTGSLSYNEQFF. The CDR3 nucleotides read TGTGCCAGCACGGGATCCCTCTCCTACAATGAGCAGTTCTTC.

V gene TRBV7-9 combines with J gene TRBJ2-2; TRBD2 matches at 13 bases. The CDR3 is 16 amino acids. CDR1 is SEHNR and CDR2 is FQNEAQ in the germline V gene (reference sequence). The junction had 6 bases not matched to a gene; V was cut back by 7 bases and J by 4 bases. Written as DNA, the CDR3 is TGTGCCAGCACCGGGACTAGCGGGATGCGCACCGGGGAGCTGTTTTTT. Protein product: CASTGTSGMRTGELFF.

This clone showed up just once. The chain couples TRBV6-5 to TRBJ1-3; D unclear. The CDR3 contains 15 residues. Germline CDR1 reads MNHEY; CDR2 reads SVGAGI. Trimming shortened V by 4 bases and J by 2 bases, and 12 bases separated the two germline ends. CDR3 nucleotides: TGTGCCAGCAGTTCCACACGCTTCCCTGGAAACACCATATATTTT. Its protein is CASSSTRFPGNTIYF.

V is TRBV6-5 and J is TRBJ2-5, with 8 bases identical to TRBD1. V trimming: 5 bases; J trimming: 5 bases; junction bases outside the gene matches: 7. Germline lookup yields CDR1 MNHEY and CDR2 SVGAGI. The length of the CDR3 is 14 residues. In nucleotides, the CDR3 is TGTGCCAGCAGTCCTCGGACAGGGTATGAGACCCAGTACTTC. As protein: CASSPRTGYETQYF.

A remark on this clone: The same CDR3 arises from other DNA sequences in this sample as well. V is TRBV7-2 and J is TRBJ2-1, with a possible D match to TRBD2 (6 bases). The CDR3 is 16 amino acids. The V and J ends lost 0 bases and 1 base respectively, with 10 bases between them. Per germline, CDR1 SGHTA and CDR2 FQGNSA. In DNA form, the CDR3 reads TGTGCCAGCAGCTTAGCGGTCGGAGGGTCCTACAATGAGCAGTTCTTC. Residues: CASSLAVGGSYNEQFF.

V and J are TRBV5-1 and TRBJ2-5; TRBD1 aligns across 12 bases. This CDR3 spans 16 amino acids. Trimming removed 2 bases from V and 3 bases from J; junction bases left unmatched: 5. CDR1 SGHRS and CDR2 YFSETQ come from the germline V gene. The CDR3 coding sequence is TGCGCCAGCAGCTTTCCGGGACAGGGGGCAAAAGAGACCCAGTACTTC. As protein: CASSFPGQGAKETQYF. The entire variable domain, with the rest obtained from reference TRBV5-1 and TRBJ2-5, is as follows: KAGVTQTPRYLIKTRGQQVTLSCSPISGHRSVSWYQQTPGQGLQFLFEYFSETQRNKGNFPGRFSGRQFSNSRSEMNVSTLELGDSALYLCASSFPGQGAKETQYFGPGTRLLVL.

In its sample, this clone was seen once. This chain links TRBV24-1 with TRBJ2-1, with 10 positions matching TRBD2. Trimming cost V 8 bases and J 6 bases; bases outside gene matches: 21. Germline V gene sequence: CDR1 KGHDR, CDR2 SFDVKD. The CDR3 contains 19 residues. CDR3 nucleotide sequence: TGTGCCACCACCGGACCGGGACCCCTGGGACTAGCGTTTCTCAATGAGCAGTTCTTC. Its translation: CATTGPGPLGLAFLNEQFF.

The chain combines TRBV14 with TRBJ2-7; D is possibly TRBD1 (6 bases). The CDR3 has 13 amino acids. The V end lost 4 bases, the J end lost 3 bases, and 10 bases lay between the germline ends. Germline CDR1 is SGHDN and CDR2 is FVKESK. The CDR3 nucleotides read TGTGCCAGCAGCCCGGACAGATACTACGAGCAGTACTTC. Translating it yields CASSPDRYYEQYF.

The chain carries TRBV7-9 and TRBJ2-3, with 11 bases fitting TRBD2. CDR1 and CDR2 from the germline V gene are SEHNR and FQNEAQ (reference sequence). The CDR3 runs to 19 residues. Losses at the gene ends were 1 base for V and 5 bases for J; bases not matched to a gene: 14. CDR3 loop: CASSLVGPLSGGAQDTQYF. The DNA of the CDR3 is TGTGCCAGCAGCTTAGTTGGCCCTCTTAGCGGGGGGGCCCAAGATACGCAGTATTTT.

J is TRBJ2-1 and V is TRBV7-3; 13 positions agree with TRBD2. The CDR3 totals 20 residues. Germline values: CDR1 SGHTA, CDR2 FQGTGA. J lost 0 bases, V lost 2 bases, and 10 bases had no gene match. The CDR3 sequence: CASSLPRTSGRHPSYNEQFF. The CDR3 nucleotides read TGTGCCAGCAGCTTACCTAGGACTAGCGGGAGACACCCCTCCTACAATGAGCAGTTCTTC.

The chain has TRBV10-3 and TRBJ2-7, with D tentatively TRBD1 (5 bases). Trimming removed 3 bases from V and 4 bases from J, with 19 bases in between. CDR1 and CDR2 from the germline V gene are ENHRY and SYGVKD. The CDR3 extends over 16 amino acids. The CDR3 sequence is CAISEGSWTYVYEQYF. The CDR3 bases are TGTGCCATCAGTGAAGGGTCCTGGACATACGTTTACGAGCAGTACTTC.